This TCR beta chain was captured in a study of T-cell memory formation after mild COVID-19. This clonotype turned up a few times. Its specificity is not known. Regarding the study as a whole: Among clones contracting day 15 to 85, CD4/CD8 was balanced, whereas later expanders leaned CD4+.

MiXCR, run by TCRdb on the 5' RACE reads, gives a single entry per CDR3 protein. The sample yields 350,000 to 400,000 distinct CDR3 sequences, approximately 14% seen once. CDR1 and CDR2 from the germline V gene are KGHDR and SFDVKD. Trimming shortened V by 0 bases and J by 1 base, and 4 bases separated the two germline ends. The CDR3 has 14 residues. The clonotype originates from a man between 18 and 29 years old who had mild COVID-19 (a few samples of this study predate the infection). Cell type and time point are not known. This chain uses TRBV24-1 with TRBJ2-3; D gene ambiguous. Sequencing used PBMCs or a T cell subset sorted from them (not recorded which). The CDR3 DNA follows: TGTGCCACCAGTGATTTGGGGGGCACAGATACGCAGTATTTT. This sequence encodes CATSDLGGTDTQYF.